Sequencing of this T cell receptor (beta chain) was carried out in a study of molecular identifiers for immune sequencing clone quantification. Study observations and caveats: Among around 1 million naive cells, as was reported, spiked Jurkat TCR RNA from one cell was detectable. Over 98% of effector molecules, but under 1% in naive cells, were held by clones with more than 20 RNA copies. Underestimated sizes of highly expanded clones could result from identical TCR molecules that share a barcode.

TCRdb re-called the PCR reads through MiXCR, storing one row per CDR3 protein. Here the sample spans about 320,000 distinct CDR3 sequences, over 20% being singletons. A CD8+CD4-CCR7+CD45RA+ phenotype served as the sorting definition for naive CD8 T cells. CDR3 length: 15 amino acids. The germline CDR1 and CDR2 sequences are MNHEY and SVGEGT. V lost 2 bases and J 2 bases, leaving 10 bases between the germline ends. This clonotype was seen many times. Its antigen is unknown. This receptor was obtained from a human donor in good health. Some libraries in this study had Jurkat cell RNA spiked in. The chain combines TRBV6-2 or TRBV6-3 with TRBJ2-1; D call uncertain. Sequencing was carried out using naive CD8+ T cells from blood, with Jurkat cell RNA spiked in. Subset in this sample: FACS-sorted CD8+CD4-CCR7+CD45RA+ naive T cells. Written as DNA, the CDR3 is TGTGCCAGCAGTTACGAGGAAAGGACCTACAATGAGCAGTTCTTC. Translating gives CASSYEERTYNEQFF.